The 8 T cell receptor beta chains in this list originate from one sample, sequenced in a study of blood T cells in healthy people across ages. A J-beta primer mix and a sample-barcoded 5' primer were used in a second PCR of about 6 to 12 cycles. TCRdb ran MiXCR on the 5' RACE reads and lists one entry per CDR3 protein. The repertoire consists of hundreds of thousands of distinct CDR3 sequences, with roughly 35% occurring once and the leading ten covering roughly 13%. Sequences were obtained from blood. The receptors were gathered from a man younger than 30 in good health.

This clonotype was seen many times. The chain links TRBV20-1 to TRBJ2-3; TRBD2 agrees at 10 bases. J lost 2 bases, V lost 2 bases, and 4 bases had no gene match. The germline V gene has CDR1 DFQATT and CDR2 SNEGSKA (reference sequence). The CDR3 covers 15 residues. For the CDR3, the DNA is TGCAGTGCTAGACCAACTAGCGGGGTCACAGATACGCAGTATTTT. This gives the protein CSARPTSGVTDTQYF.

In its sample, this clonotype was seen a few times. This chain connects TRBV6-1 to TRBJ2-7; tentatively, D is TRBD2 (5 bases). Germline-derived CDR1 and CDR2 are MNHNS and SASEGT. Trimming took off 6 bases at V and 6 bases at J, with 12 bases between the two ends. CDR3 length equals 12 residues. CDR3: CASRSGSAEQYF. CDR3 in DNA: TGTGCCAGCAGATCGGGGTCTGCCGAGCAGTACTTC.

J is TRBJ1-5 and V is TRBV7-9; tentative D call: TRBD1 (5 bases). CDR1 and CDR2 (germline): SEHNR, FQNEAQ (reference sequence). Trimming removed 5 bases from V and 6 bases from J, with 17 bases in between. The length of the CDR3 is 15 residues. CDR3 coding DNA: TGTGCCAGCAGCAACGGGACGGCCGGGGGTCAGCCCCAGCATTTT. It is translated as CASSNGTAGGQPQHF.

CDR3 sequence: CASSLGLSAATEAFF. The CDR3 DNA follows: TGTGCCAGCAGCCTCGGACTCTCAGCTGCAACTGAAGCTTTCTTT. The rearrangement joins TRBV4-2 to TRBJ1-1; D unclear. V lost 4 bases to trimming and J lost 5 bases, with 17 bases between them. The CDR3 extends over 15 amino acids. Per germline, CDR1 LGHNA and CDR2 YNFKEQ.

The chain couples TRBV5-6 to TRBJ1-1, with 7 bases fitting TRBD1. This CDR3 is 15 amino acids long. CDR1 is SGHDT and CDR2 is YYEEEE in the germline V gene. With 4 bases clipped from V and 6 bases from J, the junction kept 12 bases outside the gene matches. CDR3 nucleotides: TGTGCCAGCAGCCCCTCCCGGGACAGCCTACCTGAAGCTTTCTTT. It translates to CASSPSRDSLPEAFF.

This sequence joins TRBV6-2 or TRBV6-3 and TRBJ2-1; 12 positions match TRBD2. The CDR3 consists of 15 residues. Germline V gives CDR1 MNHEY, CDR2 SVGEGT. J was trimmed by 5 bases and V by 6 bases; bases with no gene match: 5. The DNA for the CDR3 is TGTGCCAGCAGCAGACTAGCGGGGGAGGACAATGAGCAGTTCTTC. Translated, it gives CASSRLAGEDNEQFF.

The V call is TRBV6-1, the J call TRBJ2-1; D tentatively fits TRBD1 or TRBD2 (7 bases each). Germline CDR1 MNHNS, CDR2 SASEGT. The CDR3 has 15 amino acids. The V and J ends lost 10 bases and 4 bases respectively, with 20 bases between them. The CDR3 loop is CATSPRGDRYNEQFF. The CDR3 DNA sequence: TGTGCCACCAGCCCCCGGGGGGACAGATACAATGAGCAGTTCTTC.

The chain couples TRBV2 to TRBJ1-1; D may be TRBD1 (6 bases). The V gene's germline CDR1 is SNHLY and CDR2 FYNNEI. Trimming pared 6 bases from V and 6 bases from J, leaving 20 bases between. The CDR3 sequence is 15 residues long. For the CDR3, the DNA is TGTGCCAGCAGGCACGACAGCGAGGGGGAGGCTGAAGCTTTCTTT. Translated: CASRHDSEGEAEAFF.